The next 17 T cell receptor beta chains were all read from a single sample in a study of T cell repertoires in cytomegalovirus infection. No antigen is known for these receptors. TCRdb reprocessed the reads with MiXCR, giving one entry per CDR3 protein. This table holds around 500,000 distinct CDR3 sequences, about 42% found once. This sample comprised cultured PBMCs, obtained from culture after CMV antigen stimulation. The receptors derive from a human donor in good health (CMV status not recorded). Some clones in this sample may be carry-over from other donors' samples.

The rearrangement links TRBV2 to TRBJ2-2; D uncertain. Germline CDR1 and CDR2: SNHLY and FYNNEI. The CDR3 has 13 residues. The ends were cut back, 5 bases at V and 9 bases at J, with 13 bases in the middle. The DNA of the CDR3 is TGTGCCAGCAGTAGGTCTCTTTTTCGGGAGCTGTTTTTT. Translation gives CASSRSLFRELFF.

The CDR3 loop is CASSQDQRGTYEQYF. CDR3 DNA: TGCGCCAGCAGCCAAGATCAGCGGGGAACCTACGAGCAGTACTTC. The chain links TRBV4-1 to TRBJ2-7; TRBD2 matches at 7 bases. Germline V lookup: CDR1 MGHRA, CDR2 YSYEKL. The J segment lost 2 bases and the V segment lost 0 bases, leaving 4 bases of the junction unmatched. There are 15 residues in the CDR3.

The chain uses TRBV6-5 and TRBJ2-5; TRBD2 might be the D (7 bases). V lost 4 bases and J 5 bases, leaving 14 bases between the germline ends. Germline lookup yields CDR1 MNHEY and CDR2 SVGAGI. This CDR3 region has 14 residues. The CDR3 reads CASSSWGGPETQYF. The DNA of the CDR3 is TGTGCCAGCAGTTCCTGGGGGGGGCCCGAGACCCAGTACTTC.

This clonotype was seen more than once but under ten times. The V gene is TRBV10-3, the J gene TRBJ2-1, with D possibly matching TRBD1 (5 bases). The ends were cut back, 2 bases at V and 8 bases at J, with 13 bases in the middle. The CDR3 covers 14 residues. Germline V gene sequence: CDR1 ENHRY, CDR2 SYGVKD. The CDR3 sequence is CAISEAGRGDEQFF. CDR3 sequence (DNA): TGTGCCATCAGTGAGGCAGGGCGTGGCGATGAGCAGTTCTTC.

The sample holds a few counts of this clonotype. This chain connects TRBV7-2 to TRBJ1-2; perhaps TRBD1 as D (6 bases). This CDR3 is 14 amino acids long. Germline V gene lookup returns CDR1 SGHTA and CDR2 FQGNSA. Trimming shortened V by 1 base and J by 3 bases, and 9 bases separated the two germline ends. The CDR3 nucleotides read TGTGCCAGCAGCTTAGGACAGGTTTACTATGGCTACACCTTC. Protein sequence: CASSLGQVYYGYTF.

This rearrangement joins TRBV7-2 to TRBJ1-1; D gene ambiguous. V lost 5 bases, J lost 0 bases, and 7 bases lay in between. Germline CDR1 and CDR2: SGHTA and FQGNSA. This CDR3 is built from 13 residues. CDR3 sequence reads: CASSPQMNTEAFF. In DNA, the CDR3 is TGTGCCAGCAGCCCACAAATGAACACTGAAGCTTTCTTT.

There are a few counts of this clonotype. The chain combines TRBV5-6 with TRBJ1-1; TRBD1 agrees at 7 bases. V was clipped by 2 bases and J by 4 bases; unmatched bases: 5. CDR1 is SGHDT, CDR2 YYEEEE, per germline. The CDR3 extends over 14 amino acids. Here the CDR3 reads CASSFDRVSTEAFF. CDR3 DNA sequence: TGTGCCAGCAGCTTCGACAGGGTGAGCACTGAAGCTTTCTTT. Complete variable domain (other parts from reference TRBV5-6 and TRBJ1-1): DAGVTQSPTHLIKTRGQQVTLRCSPKSGHDTVSWYQQALGQGPQFIFQYYEEEERQRGNFPDRFSGHQFPNYSSELNVNALLLGDSALYLCASSFDRVSTEAFFGQGTRLTVV.

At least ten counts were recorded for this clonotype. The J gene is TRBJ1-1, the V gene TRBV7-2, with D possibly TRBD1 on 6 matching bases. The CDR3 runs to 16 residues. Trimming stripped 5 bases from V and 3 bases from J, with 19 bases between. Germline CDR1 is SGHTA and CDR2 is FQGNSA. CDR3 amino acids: CASSVQGGRLDTEAFF. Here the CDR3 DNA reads TGTGCCAGCAGCGTTCAAGGGGGACGGTTGGACACTGAAGCTTTCTTT.

The CDR3 protein is CASSLPGLSGWNTEAFF. The CDR3 nucleotides are TGTGCCAGCAGCTTACCGGGACTTAGTGGGTGGAACACTGAAGCTTTCTTT. The J gene is TRBJ1-1, the V gene TRBV7-4, with D possibly matching TRBD1 (5 bases). The CDR3 covers 17 residues. V lost 2 bases and J lost 1, with 17 bases in between. Looked up from germline, CDR1 is SGHVT and CDR2 is SQSDAQ.

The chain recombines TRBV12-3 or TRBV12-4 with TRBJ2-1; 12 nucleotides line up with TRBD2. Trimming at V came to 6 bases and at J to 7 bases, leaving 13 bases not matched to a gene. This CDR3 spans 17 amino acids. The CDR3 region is CASRSLAGGPSGNEQFF. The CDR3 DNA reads TGTGCCAGCAGGAGCCTAGCGGGAGGGCCTTCTGGGAATGAGCAGTTCTTC.

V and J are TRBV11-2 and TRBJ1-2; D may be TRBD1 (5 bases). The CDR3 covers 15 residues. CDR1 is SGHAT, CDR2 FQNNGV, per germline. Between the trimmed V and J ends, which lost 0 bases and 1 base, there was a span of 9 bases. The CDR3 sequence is CASSLERGINYGYTF. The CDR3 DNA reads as TGTGCCAGCAGCTTAGAAAGGGGAATTAACTATGGCTACACCTTC.

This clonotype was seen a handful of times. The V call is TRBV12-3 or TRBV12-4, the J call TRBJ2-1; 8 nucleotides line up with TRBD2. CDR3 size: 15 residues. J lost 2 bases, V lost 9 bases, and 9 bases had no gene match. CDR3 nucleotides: TGTGCCAGTACTGCCAGCGGGAGAACCTACAATGAGCAGTTCTTC. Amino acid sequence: CASTASGRTYNEQFF.

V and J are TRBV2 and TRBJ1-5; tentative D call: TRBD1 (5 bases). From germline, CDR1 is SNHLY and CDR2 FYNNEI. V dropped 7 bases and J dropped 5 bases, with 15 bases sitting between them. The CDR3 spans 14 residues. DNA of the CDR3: TGTGCCAGCAATAGGGACGGGAAAGATCAGCCCCAGCATTTT. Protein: CASNRDGKDQPQHF.

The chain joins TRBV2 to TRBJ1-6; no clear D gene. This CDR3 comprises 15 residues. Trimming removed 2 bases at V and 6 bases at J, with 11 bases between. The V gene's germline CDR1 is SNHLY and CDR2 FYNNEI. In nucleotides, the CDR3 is TGTGCCAGCAGTGAATGGATCAGGATTAATTCACCCCTCCACTTT. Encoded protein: CASSEWIRINSPLHF.

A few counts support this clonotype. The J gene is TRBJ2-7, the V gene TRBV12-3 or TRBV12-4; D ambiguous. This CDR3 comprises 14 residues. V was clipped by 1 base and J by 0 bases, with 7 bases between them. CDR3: CASSLGWNSYEQYF. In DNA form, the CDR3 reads TGTGCCAGCAGTTTAGGGTGGAACTCCTACGAGCAGTACTTC.

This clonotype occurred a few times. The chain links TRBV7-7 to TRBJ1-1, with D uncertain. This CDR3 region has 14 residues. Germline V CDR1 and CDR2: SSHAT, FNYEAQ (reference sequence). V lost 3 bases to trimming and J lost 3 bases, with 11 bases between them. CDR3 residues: CASSLSGVDTEAFF. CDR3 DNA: TGTGCCAGCAGCTTGTCAGGAGTCGACACTGAAGCTTTCTTT. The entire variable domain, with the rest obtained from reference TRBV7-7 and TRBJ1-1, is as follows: GAGVSQSPRYKVTKRGQDVTLRCDPISSHATLYWYQQALGQGPEFLTYFNYEAQPDKSGLPSDRFSAERPEGSISTLTIQRTEQRDSAMYRCASSLSGVDTEAFFGQGTRLTVV.

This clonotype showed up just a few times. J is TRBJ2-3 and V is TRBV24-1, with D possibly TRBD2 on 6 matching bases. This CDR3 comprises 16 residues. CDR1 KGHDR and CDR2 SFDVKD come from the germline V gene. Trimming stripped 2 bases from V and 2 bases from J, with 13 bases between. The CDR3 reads CATSDSGGDPTDTQYF. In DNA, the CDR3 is TGTGCCACCAGTGATTCCGGCGGGGATCCCACAGATACGCAGTATTTT.